This T cell receptor (beta chain) is from a study of early stage breast cancer tumors. Study in general: ER+/PR+/HER2- status applied to about 80% of the 16 invasive breast tumors.

Sequenced by immunoSEQ multiplex PCR; TCRdb stores in-frame clones only, minus some. The repertoire holds tens of thousands of clones, with roughly 70% as singletons. This CDR3 is 15 amino acids long. Germline-derived CDR1 and CDR2 are MNHEY and SMNVEV (reference sequence). Trimming stripped 0 bases from V and 6 bases from J, with 15 bases between. Material: blood. The source is a person between 60 and 69 years old with breast cancer. This chain links TRBV27 with TRBJ2-7, with a tentative D call TRBD2 (5 bases). The CDR3 sequence is CASSLSYASQAEQYF. In DNA, the CDR3 is TGTGCCAGCAGTTTATCGTACGCTAGCCAGGCCGAGCAGTACTTC.